This TCR beta chain emerged from a study of beta chain features in type 1 diabetes. Notes on the study in general: Among patients, naive, central memory and Treg TCRB repertoires appeared more similar than among healthy donors. There was a moderate but significant shortening of TCRB CDR3s in all four CD4+ subsets of Type 1 diabetes patients.

In all sorted populations, purity surpassed 98%. The germline V gene has CDR1 SGHRS and CDR2 YFSETQ. Trimming took 3 bases from V and 5 from J, leaving 14 bases between them. The CDR3 has 15 residues. As for this clone: No antigen is known for it.

Expressed TCRB transcripts were sequenced, since all the RNA that had been isolated was reverse transcribed. Only in-frame clones appear in the TCRdb table, and some are missing; sequencing was by immunoSEQ multiplex PCR. The profile shows hundreds of thousands of clones, approximately 12% of them singletons. The sequenced sample was naive CD4+ T cells from blood. The rearrangement uses TRBV5-1 and TRBJ1-4; D is perhaps TRBD1 (5 bases). The sequence was collected from a woman aged 18-29 years with type 1 diabetes. The CDR3 sequence: CASSWGLGSNEKLFF. In DNA form, the CDR3 reads TGCGCCAGCAGCTGGGGCTTAGGGTCGAATGAAAAACTGTTTTTT.